The source of this TCR beta chain is a study of blood T cell repertoires in COVID-19. About the study: COVID-19 samples, acute and convalescent, were from the United States, Italy and Spain.

Either two negative PCRs, clearance, or symptom resolution qualified Cohort 3 donors as recovered. CDR1 is LGHDT and CDR2 is YNNKEL in the germline V gene (reference sequence). Trimming removed 4 bases from V and 7 bases from J; junction bases left unmatched: 14. The CDR3 is made up of 17 amino acids. Assay used: immunoSEQ multiplex PCR; TCRdb lists only in-frame clones, some missing. The sample holds around 270,000 clones, over 75% seen once. The source is a woman aged 25 to 39 who had recovered from COVID-19. V is TRBV3-1 (or the pseudogene TRBV3-2) and J is TRBJ2-5, with 11 bases matching TRBD2. Input material: PBMCs or T cells enriched from blood (not recorded which). CDR3 loop: CASSRQAGLAAGGTQYF. The CDR3 DNA follows: TGTGCCAGCAGCCGGCAGGCGGGACTAGCGGCCGGAGGGACCCAGTACTTC.